The 2 T cell receptor beta chains reported below all come from one sample, sequenced in a study of post-analysis software for immune sequencing data. Unique molecular identifiers were present in the TCR beta cDNA libraries. Each CDR3 protein is one row after TCRdb ran MiXCR on the PCR reads. The sample includes approximately 570,000 distinct CDR3 sequences, about 40% of them seen just once. No cognate antigen is known for these TCRs. Points from the study as a whole: Five or six TRBV segments, TRBV5-6, TRBV5-1 and TRBV20-1 among them, were found more frequent in patients than controls.

The sample taken for sequencing was blood. These receptors originate from a girl aged 5-17 years with multiple sclerosis.

A word on this clonotype: This could be a read error, since a much larger clone is one nucleotide away. The chain employs TRBV12-3 or TRBV12-4 and TRBJ2-3; D perhaps matches TRBD2 (5 bases). The V end lost 7 bases, the J end lost 4 bases, and 9 bases lay between the germline ends. The CDR3 length is 12 residues. The CDR3, as DNA: TGTGCCAGCAAAGGGAGCGCAGATACGCAGTATTTT. Its translation is CASKGSADTQYF.

This clonotype showed up just a few times. The chain joins TRBV12-3 or TRBV12-4 to TRBJ2-5; 9 bases match TRBD2. Trimming at V came to 6 bases and at J to 4 bases, leaving 0 bases not matched to a gene. This CDR3 has 12 amino acids. CDR3 DNA: TGTGCCAGCAGACTAGCGGGAGAGACCCAGTACTTC. It yields the protein CASRLAGETQYF.